Listed here are 16 T cell receptor beta chains from one sample, sequenced in a study of cytomegalovirus exposure and HLA in healthy donors. With 60 Vbeta and 13 Jbeta primers, the PCR was carried out. Produced via immunoSEQ multiplex PCR; TCRdb's table is partial and in-frame only. Found here are 110,000 to 150,000 clones, roughly 10% of them singletons; the top ten hold roughly 2%. The sample consisted of PBMCs. The receptors shown here come from a man aged 50 to 60 in good health and CMV-seronegative.

This clone was seen a few times. The V and J genes are TRBV25-1 and TRBJ2-2; D gene uncertain. The length of the CDR3 is 15 residues. Per germline, CDR1 MGHDK and CDR2 SYGVNS. V lost 6 bases and J 1 base, leaving 12 bases between the germline ends. CDR3 sequence: CASRTRRKNTGELFF. CDR3 bases: TGTGCCAGCAGAACCCGCAGGAAGAACACCGGGGAGCTGTTTTTT.

The chain has TRBV9 and TRBJ1-6; the D gene is possibly TRBD1 (5 bases). In germline, CDR1 is SGDLS, CDR2 YYNGEE. Trimming left V 4 bases short and J 8 bases short, with 19 bases between. This CDR3 is 16 amino acids long. CDR3 in DNA: TGTGCCAGCAGCCCCAGTACCGGTGGGGCACATTCACCCCTCCACTTT. Translation: CASSPSTGGAHSPLHF.

This clone has more than one count but fewer than ten. The CDR3 DNA reads TGTGCCTGGAAAGCGGCTGGCAATCAGCCCCAGCATTTT. It encodes CAWKAAGNQPQHF. The chain couples TRBV30 to TRBJ1-5, with D uncertain. V was pared by 4 bases and J by 2 bases, with 9 bases between. Germline CDR1 is GTSNPN and CDR2 is SVGIG (reference sequence). The CDR3 has 13 residues.

In this sample, this clone turned up a few times. J is TRBJ1-4 and V is TRBV6-5; D may be TRBD1 (5 bases). V gave up 6 bases and J gave up 7 bases, with 18 bases separating them. Germline CDR1 is MNHEY and CDR2 is SVGAGI. The CDR3 contains 15 residues. The CDR3 DNA reads as TGTGCCAGCAGCCCCTTGGTCCTCGGGGGTGAAAAACTGTTTTTT. Its protein is CASSPLVLGGEKLFF.

The CDR3 region is CASSHRTSVETQYF. In DNA, the CDR3 is TGTGCCAGCAGCCATCGGACTAGCGTAGAGACCCAGTACTTC. The chain combines TRBV7-2 with TRBJ2-5; 9 bases line up with TRBD2. The trim removed 5 bases at V and 4 bases at J, leaving 5 bases unmatched. The CDR3 sequence is 14 residues long. Germline V gene data show CDR1 as SGHTA and CDR2 as FQGNSA.

The V gene is TRBV6-5, the J gene TRBJ2-5; TRBD1 agrees at 7 bases. Germline V gene data show CDR1 as MNHEY and CDR2 as SVGAGI. The CDR3 runs 14 residues. Unmatched junction bases numbered 8, after V lost 5 bases and J lost 5 bases. In nucleotides, the CDR3 is TGTGCCAGCAGTGCCTCGGGGACAGAGGAGACCCAGTACTTC. Translation: CASSASGTEETQYF.

This rearrangement joins TRBV2 to TRBJ1-1; the match to TRBD1 covers 8 bases. Germline V gene sequence: CDR1 SNHLY, CDR2 FYNNEI. V lost 6 bases, J lost 2 bases, and 8 bases stayed unmatched. CDR3 length: 15 amino acids. The chain's CDR3 is CASRYRQGSNTEAFF. The CDR3 DNA sequence: TGTGCCAGCAGGTATCGACAGGGGTCAAACACTGAAGCTTTCTTT.

This clone occurred a few times. The chain has TRBV27 and TRBJ2-3; 12 positions match TRBD2. This CDR3 region has 17 residues. Germline assignment: CDR1 MNHEY and CDR2 SMNVEV (reference sequence). The V and J ends lost 6 bases and 1 base, in that order; junction bases with no gene match: 8. In DNA form, the CDR3 reads TGTGCCAGCAGCCGATGGACTAGCGGGGCCCGCACAGATACGCAGTATTTT. Translated: CASSRWTSGARTDTQYF.

This clone was detected a few times. An end of the junction differs from the germline gene, which may be a read error. This chain connects TRBV15 to TRBJ2-7; TRBD1 aligns across 12 bases. Germline lookup yields CDR1 LNHNV and CDR2 YYDKDF (reference sequence). The CDR3 contains 13 residues. The DNA of the CDR3 is TGTGCCACCAGCAGCGGCCGGGACAGGGGGCTGGGCTTC. Translating gives CATSSGRDRGLGF.

This clone was seen a handful of times. V is TRBV20-1 and J is TRBJ2-4; unclear D gene. Germline assignment: CDR1 DFQATT and CDR2 SNEGSKA (reference sequence). This CDR3 has 11 amino acids. Trimming cost V 3 bases and J 6 bases, with 6 bases left between them. The CDR3 nucleotides read TGCAGTGCTAGGTCCGTAAACATTCAGTACTTC. The encoded protein is CSARSVNIQYF.

The V call is TRBV5-8, the J call TRBJ2-1, with 7 bases lining up with TRBD2. V shed 2 bases and J 2 bases; nucleotides not matched to a gene: 4. The CDR3 extends over 15 amino acids. Germline V lookup: CDR1 SGHTS, CDR2 YDEGEE. CDR3 DNA: TGTGCCAGCAGCTTTTCTAGCGGAGCCTACAATGAGCAGTTCTTC. This encodes CASSFSSGAYNEQFF.

This clone was seen more than once but under ten times. The V gene is TRBV28, the J gene TRBJ1-2; 7 bases are a match to TRBD1. The V gene's germline CDR1 is MDHEN and CDR2 SYDVKM. V was clipped by 6 bases and J by 8 bases; unmatched bases: 9. This CDR3 spans 13 amino acids. This chain's CDR3 is CASRGNRGSGYTF. CDR3 DNA sequence: TGTGCCAGCAGGGGAAACAGGGGATCAGGCTACACCTTC.

The rearrangement links TRBV28 to TRBJ2-3, with TRBD2 identical over 9 bases. The CDR3 consists of 15 residues. The V gene end was trimmed by 5 bases and the J gene end by 5 bases; junction bases not matched to a gene: 8. Looked up from germline, CDR1 is MDHEN and CDR2 is SYDVKM. The CDR3 region has the DNA TGTGCCAGCAGTCCTACCGGGACTAGCCGAGATACGCAGTATTTT. Amino acids: CASSPTGTSRDTQYF.

This clone was seen only a few times. The chain has TRBV15 and TRBJ2-5; no clear D gene. The CDR3 is 13 residues long. V was clipped by 1 base and J by 1 base, with 4 bases between them. Germline loops: CDR1 LNHNV, CDR2 YYDKDF (reference sequence). In DNA form, the CDR3 reads TGTGCCACCAGCAGAGCTTTCCAAGAGACCCAGTACTTC. Encoded protein: CATSRAFQETQYF.

The chain couples TRBV14 to TRBJ1-2; TRBD1 agrees at 7 bases. Per the germline V gene, CDR1 is SGHDN and CDR2 is FVKESK. The CDR3 is made up of 13 amino acids. J gave up 8 bases and V 4 bases, and 7 bases lay outside the gene matches. The CDR3 DNA reads as TGTGCCAGCAGCCGTGACAGGGTTGGAGGCTACACCTTC. Translating it yields CASSRDRVGGYTF.

This clone came up a few times. This chain connects TRBV7-2 to TRBJ1-2, with D hard to call. The CDR3 has 11 residues. V was clipped by 4 bases and J by 7 bases, with 7 bases between them. Per the germline V gene, CDR1 is SGHTA and CDR2 is FQGNSA. The CDR3 loop reads CASSSGAGYTF. CDR3 nucleotide sequence: TGTGCCAGCAGCTCGGGTGCTGGCTACACCTTC.